One and the same sample provided the 30 T cell receptor beta chains below, sequenced in a study of vaccination effects on CD4 cells after COVID-19. The culture ran for approximately 10 days, and then CD4+ T cells were isolated. Their recognized antigens are unknown. The assay was immunoSEQ multiplex PCR, and TCRdb's table has in-frame clones only and misses some. The sample lists around 40,000 clones; 68% were seen once. The source material was CD4+ T cells from PBMCs cultured without peptide, sampled before COVID-19 vaccination. All receptors come from a human donor who received a COVID-19 vaccine.

About this clone: Different DNA sequences within this sample yield the same CDR3. This chain uses TRBV2 with TRBJ1-5; D may be TRBD1 (6 bases). The germline gives CDR1 SNHLY, CDR2 FYNNEI. CDR3 length equals 14 residues. V lost 8 bases, J lost 4 bases, and 15 bases lay in between. CDR3 region: CASGKDRSNQPQHF. The CDR3 DNA follows: TGTGCCAGCGGTAAAGACAGGAGTAATCAGCCCCAGCATTTT.

The J gene is TRBJ1-5, the V gene TRBV30; a possible D gene is TRBD1 (5 bases). From germline, CDR1 is GTSNPN and CDR2 SVGIG (reference sequence). V shed 2 bases and J shed 0 bases, with 20 bases lying between them. This CDR3 contains 18 residues. CDR3 loop: CAWSRGAGWGYSNQPQHF. CDR3 sequence (DNA): TGTGCCTGGAGTCGTGGGGCAGGCTGGGGGTATAGCAATCAGCCCCAGCATTTT.

Within the sample, this clone is medium-sized (0.01 to 0.1%). The chain links TRBV6-5 to TRBJ1-3; D is ambiguous. Per germline, CDR1 MNHEY and CDR2 SVGAGI. This CDR3 is 15 amino acids long. The V and J ends lost 2 bases and 2 bases respectively, with 10 bases between them. The CDR3 sequence is CASSYVGKPGNTIYF. Written as DNA, the CDR3 is TGTGCCAGCAGTTACGTCGGGAAACCTGGAAACACCATATATTTT.

The rearrangement joins TRBV5-5 to TRBJ1-4; D gene ambiguous. The germline gives CDR1 SGHKS, CDR2 YYEKEE (reference sequence). This CDR3 is built from 14 residues. V dropped 2 bases and J dropped 0 bases, with 5 bases sitting between them. DNA of the CDR3: TGTGCCAGCAGCTTCAGCGCAACTAATGAAAAACTGTTTTTT. Amino acids: CASSFSATNEKLFF.

The genes are TRBV6-2 or TRBV6-3 and TRBJ1-5, with unresolved D. Germline values: CDR1 MNHEY, CDR2 SVGEGT. The CDR3 is 14 amino acids. Deletions cut 5 bases from V and 6 bases from J, with 14 bases between. This CDR3 is CASSALGRTQPQHF. The CDR3 DNA sequence: TGTGCCAGCAGTGCCCTGGGGAGGACTCAGCCCCAGCATTTT.

There are a few counts of this clone. The chain combines TRBV7-9 with TRBJ1-2, with D tentatively TRBD1 (5 bases). V was trimmed by 6 bases and J by 4 bases, leaving 9 bases between them. CDR3 length: 12 residues. Germline loops: CDR1 SEHNR, CDR2 FQNEAQ (reference sequence). The CDR3 is CASSDGTYGYTF. In DNA form, the CDR3 reads TGTGCCAGCAGTGACGGGACCTATGGCTACACCTTC.

J is TRBJ2-5 and V is TRBV7-9; D perhaps matches TRBD2 (5 bases). The V end lost 1 base, the J end lost 5 bases, and 14 bases lay between the germline ends. Germline lookup yields CDR1 SEHNR and CDR2 FQNEAQ (reference sequence). CDR3 length: 15 residues. CDR3 loop: CASSLGEFWVETQYF. DNA of the CDR3: TGTGCCAGCAGCTTAGGGGAGTTTTGGGTCGAGACCCAGTACTTC.

The V call is TRBV29-1, the J call TRBJ1-1; tentatively, D is TRBD1 (5 bases). From germline, CDR1 is SQVTM and CDR2 ANQGSEA. V was trimmed by 4 bases and J by 0 bases, leaving 9 bases between them. The CDR3 has 13 residues. CDR3 sequence reads: CSVGQNMNTEAFF. The CDR3 region has the DNA TGCAGCGTTGGACAGAACATGAACACTGAAGCTTTCTTT.

The V call is TRBV5-1, the J call TRBJ2-2, with D maybe TRBD2 (6 bases). V was cut by 8 bases and J by 4 bases, with 24 bases left in between. Germline V gives CDR1 SGHRS, CDR2 YFSETQ. The CDR3 has 17 residues. CDR3 nucleotides: TGCGCCAGTAGAGGTTACGACCGGGACTCTCTCACCGGGGAGCTGTTTTTT. Translation: CASRGYDRDSLTGELFF.

J is TRBJ1-4 and V is TRBV5-1; D gene unclear. V was shortened by 5 bases and J by 3 bases, with 8 bases between the two germline ends. Germline V gene sequence: CDR1 SGHRS, CDR2 YFSETQ. CDR3 length: 13 residues. This CDR3 is CASSKVANEKLFF. The CDR3 DNA reads TGCGCCAGCAGTAAAGTGGCTAATGAAAAACTGTTTTTT.

This clone is termed medium-sized. The genes are TRBV5-1 and TRBJ2-2; D not resolved. Deletions cut 1 base from V and 0 bases from J, with 7 bases between. This CDR3 spans 15 amino acids. The germline V gene encodes CDR1 SGHRS and CDR2 YFSETQ. This chain's CDR3 is CASSLTAANTGELFF. Here the CDR3 DNA reads TGCGCCAGCAGCTTGACAGCTGCGAACACCGGGGAGCTGTTTTTT.

The rearrangement uses TRBV5-1 and TRBJ1-2; D remains unclear. Germline V gives CDR1 SGHRS, CDR2 YFSETQ. The V end was cut by 0 bases, the J end by 4 bases, with 16 bases between. The length of the CDR3 is 16 residues. CDR3 loop: CASSLGVGAYGYGYTF. DNA of the CDR3: TGCGCCAGCAGCTTGGGAGTCGGTGCGTACGGCTATGGCTACACCTTC.

The chain recombines TRBV6-6 with TRBJ2-3, with no clear D. The CDR3 totals 11 residues. The germline V gene has CDR1 MNHNY and CDR2 SVGAGI (reference sequence). Trimming removed 5 bases from V and 2 bases from J, with 2 bases in between. The CDR3 here is CASSNTDTQYF. CDR3 nucleotides: TGTGCCAGCAGTAACACAGATACGCAGTATTTT.

The chain links TRBV6-5 to TRBJ2-3; D gene uncertain. The germline CDR1 and CDR2 sequences are MNHEY and SVGAGI. With 5 bases removed from V and 5 bases from J, the gap between germline ends came to 11 bases. The CDR3 is made up of 13 amino acids. CDR3 nucleotides: TGTGCCAGCAGTCGAGAAGGGATAGATACGCAGTATTTT. It codes for CASSREGIDTQYF.

This chain joins TRBV6-6 and TRBJ2-1, with D possibly TRBD2 on 6 matching bases. Per germline, CDR1 MNHNY and CDR2 SVGAGI (reference sequence). V was cut by 0 bases and J by 9 bases, with 9 bases left in between. The CDR3 covers 13 residues. CDR3 DNA: TGTGCCAGCAGTTACTCGGGGGGACCTGAGCAGTTCTTC. This encodes CASSYSGGPEQFF.

The chain joins TRBV2 to TRBJ1-5; D is uncertain. V shed 4 bases and J shed 11 bases, with 15 bases lying between them. This CDR3 contains 13 residues. Germline V lookup: CDR1 SNHLY, CDR2 FYNNEI. The CDR3 DNA sequence: TGTGCCAGCAGTGCTTACAATCCTTCGGCCCAGCATTTT. Amino acid sequence: CASSAYNPSAQHF. The variable domain in full, completed from reference TRBV2 and TRBJ1-5, reads EPEVTQTPSHQVTQMGQEVILRCVPISNHLYFYWYRQILGQKVEFLVSFYNNEISEKSEIFDDQFSVERPDGSNFTLKIRSTKLEDSAMYFCASSAYNPSAQHFGDGTRLSIL.

A few counts support this clone. This sequence joins TRBV4-2 and TRBJ1-4, with 8 bases aligning to TRBD1. J was trimmed by 6 bases and V by 0 bases; bases with no gene match: 0. This CDR3 region has 14 residues. CDR1 and CDR2 (germline): LGHNA, YNFKEQ. DNA for the CDR3: TGTGCCAGCAGCCAAGACAGGGGGCATGAAAAACTGTTTTTT. This encodes CASSQDRGHEKLFF.

The chain joins TRBV7-9 to TRBJ1-1; D gene ambiguous. Germline lookup yields CDR1 SEHNR and CDR2 FQNEAQ (reference sequence). The CDR3 covers 15 residues. V was trimmed by 1 base and J by 3 bases, leaving 12 bases between them. CDR3 nucleotides: TGTGCCAGCAGCTTAGTAGGAGGGAGGGACACTGAAGCTTTCTTT. Protein: CASSLVGGRDTEAFF.

This sequence joins TRBV6-5 and TRBJ1-2, with 7 bases lining up with TRBD1. This CDR3 comprises 13 residues. V lost 6 bases and J lost 6; bases outside the gene matches: 7. The germline gives CDR1 MNHEY, CDR2 SVGAGI. In DNA form, the CDR3 reads TGTGCCAGCAGCGCGGGACAGCGTAATGGCTACACCTTC. The encoded protein is CASSAGQRNGYTF.

The CDR3: CASSIASGSAYEQYF. For the CDR3, the DNA is TGTGCCAGCAGTATAGCTAGCGGGAGCGCCTACGAGCAGTACTTC. The rearrangement uses TRBV6-5 and TRBJ2-7; TRBD2 agrees at 10 bases. This CDR3 has 15 amino acids. V gave up 5 bases and J gave up 2 bases; unmatched junction bases: 6. The germline V gene has CDR1 MNHEY and CDR2 SVGAGI.

The chain combines TRBV6-1 with TRBJ1-3; D gene ambiguous. V was shortened by 3 bases and J by 2 bases, with 11 bases between the two germline ends. The CDR3 extends over 15 amino acids. Per germline, CDR1 MNHNS and CDR2 SASEGT. The CDR3: CASSEIREPGNTIYF. Here the CDR3 DNA reads TGTGCCAGCAGTGAGATAAGGGAACCTGGAAACACCATATATTTT.

The V call is TRBV4-1, the J call TRBJ1-2, with TRBD1 matching over 7 bases. Germline trimming cut 3 bases from V and 4 bases from J; bases unmatched to any gene: 8. Germline V CDR1 and CDR2: MGHRA, YSYEKL. The CDR3 loop spans 15 amino acids. CDR3 sequence (DNA): TGCGCCAGCAGCCACGTGACAGGGCCGGGCTATGGCTACACCTTC. As protein: CASSHVTGPGYGYTF.

V and J are TRBV19 and TRBJ2-6; 7 bases are a match to TRBD2. Trimming took 4 bases from V and 0 from J; bases not matched to a gene: 0. The CDR3 totals 15 residues. Germline V CDR1 and CDR2: LNHDA, SQIVND (reference sequence). The CDR3 protein is CASSRGGSGANVLTF. CDR3 DNA sequence: TGTGCCAGTAGTAGGGGGGGCTCTGGGGCCAACGTCCTGACTTTC.

This chain joins TRBV10-1 and TRBJ2-2, with a tentative D call TRBD1 (5 bases). The CDR3 is 15 residues long. The V gene's germline CDR1 is WNHNN and CDR2 SYGVQD (reference sequence). V was pared by 6 bases and J by 1 base, with 12 bases between. CDR3 loop: CASRDSTWNTGELFF. The CDR3 DNA follows: TGCGCCAGCAGAGACAGTACCTGGAACACCGGGGAGCTGTTTTTT.

A single count supports this clone. V usage is TRBV3-1 (or the pseudogene TRBV3-2) and J usage is TRBJ2-7; 7 bases match TRBD1. Trimming cost V 6 bases and J 4 bases; bases outside gene matches: 12. Germline V lookup: CDR1 LGHDT, CDR2 YNNKEL (reference sequence). CDR3 length: 15 amino acids. The CDR3 DNA reads as TGTGCCAGCAGAGGAGCACGAGGGGGCAGTTACGAGCAGTACTTC. This translates into CASRGARGGSYEQYF.

V gene TRBV30 combines with J gene TRBJ2-7; D assignment may be TRBD1 or TRBD2 (6 bases each). V lost 1 base and J lost 0, with 10 bases in between. The CDR3 extends over 14 amino acids. CDR1 is GTSNPN and CDR2 is SVGIG in the germline V gene (reference sequence). CDR3 nucleotide sequence: TGTGCCTGGAGTGGAGGGGGGAACTCCTACGAGCAGTACTTC. Translation gives CAWSGGGNSYEQYF.

The chain recombines TRBV5-1 with TRBJ2-3, with 12 positions matching TRBD1. CDR3 size: 18 residues. Germline loops: CDR1 SGHRS, CDR2 YFSETQ. The trim removed 0 bases at V and 5 bases at J, leaving 10 bases unmatched. The CDR3, as DNA: TGCGCCAGCAGCTTGGCCCCGGGACAGGGGGCCAGTAAAGATACGCAGTATTTT. This translates into CASSLAPGQGASKDTQYF.

This sequence joins TRBV5-6 and TRBJ2-7; possible D gene TRBD2, 5 bases. The V gene lost 4 bases and the J gene lost 1 base, with 15 bases spanning the gap. Germline V gene lookup returns CDR1 SGHDT and CDR2 YYEEEE. This CDR3 has 15 amino acids. The CDR3 coding sequence is TGTGCCAGCAGCCTAAGGCGGCTAGCTTCCTACGAGCAGTACTTC. Translating it yields CASSLRRLASYEQYF.

The V call is TRBV27, the J call TRBJ2-5, with D perhaps TRBD1 (5 bases). Germline-derived CDR1 and CDR2 are MNHEY and SMNVEV (reference sequence). The CDR3 contains 12 residues. V lost 6 bases, J lost 1 base, and 6 bases lay in between. The DNA for the CDR3 is TGTGCCAGCAGGGACATCCAAGAGACCCAGTACTTC. It is translated as CASRDIQETQYF.

The rearrangement joins TRBV30 to TRBJ1-6; 8 bases are shared with TRBD1. The CDR3 totals 13 residues. The V gene end was trimmed by 4 bases and the J gene end by 11 bases; junction bases not matched to a gene: 7. Germline CDR1 reads GTSNPN; CDR2 reads SVGIG (reference sequence). The CDR3 reads CAWNRQGRTPLHF. CDR3 nucleotide sequence: TGTGCCTGGAATCGACAGGGGAGGACACCCCTCCACTTT.